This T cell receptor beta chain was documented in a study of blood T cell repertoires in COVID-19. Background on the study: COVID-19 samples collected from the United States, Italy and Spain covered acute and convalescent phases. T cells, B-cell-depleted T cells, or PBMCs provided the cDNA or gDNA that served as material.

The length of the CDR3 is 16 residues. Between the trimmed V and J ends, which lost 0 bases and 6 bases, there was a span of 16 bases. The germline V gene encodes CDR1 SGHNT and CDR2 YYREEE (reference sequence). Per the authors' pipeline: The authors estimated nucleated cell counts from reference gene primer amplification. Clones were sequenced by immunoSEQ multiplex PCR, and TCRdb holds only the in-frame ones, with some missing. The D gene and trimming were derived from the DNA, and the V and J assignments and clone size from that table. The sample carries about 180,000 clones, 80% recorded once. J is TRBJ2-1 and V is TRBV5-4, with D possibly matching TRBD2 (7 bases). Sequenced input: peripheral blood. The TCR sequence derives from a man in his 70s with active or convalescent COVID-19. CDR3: CASSLEGGPSLNEQFF. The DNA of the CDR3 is TGTGCCAGCAGCTTGGAGGGGGGGCCATCCCTCAATGAGCAGTTCTTC. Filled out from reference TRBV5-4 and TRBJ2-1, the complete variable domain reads ETGVTQSPTHLIKTRGQQVTLRCSSQSGHNTVSWYQQALGQGPQFIFQYYREEENGRGNFPPRFSGLQFPNYSSELNVNALELDDSALYLCASSLEGGPSLNEQFFGPGTRLTVL.